These 23 T cell receptor beta chains came from one sample sequenced in a study of T cell responses to AZD1222 COVID-19 vaccine. Measured with immunoSEQ multiplex PCR; TCRdb has only the in-frame clones, and not every one. The sample has about 25,000 clones; about nine tenths are singletons. The sample in question was peripheral blood, obtained 28 days after the second AZD1222 dose. The receptors stem from an adult who received the AZD1222 COVID-19 vaccine.

The genes are TRBV24-1 and TRBJ1-5; 7 bases are shared with TRBD1. V lost 2 bases to trimming and J lost 9 bases; unmatched junction nucleotides: 9. Germline lookup yields CDR1 KGHDR and CDR2 SFDVKD. The CDR3 length is 15 residues. The CDR3 is CATSDWGTAGGPQHF. CDR3 coding DNA: TGTGCCACCAGTGATTGGGGGACTGCAGGGGGGCCCCAGCATTTT.

This clone was found once. The chain carries TRBV5-1 and TRBJ2-5, with 8 bases lining up with TRBD1. This CDR3 contains 13 residues. J gave up 4 bases and V 4 bases, and 3 bases lay outside the gene matches. Germline values: CDR1 SGHRS, CDR2 YFSETQ. CDR3: CASSTGTGETQYF. In DNA form, the CDR3 reads TGCGCCAGCAGCACCGGGACAGGAGAGACCCAGTACTTC.

CDR3 region: CASSQGGLGQGPGELFF. CDR3 sequence (DNA): TGCGCCAGCAGCCAAGGGGGTCTGGGACAGGGGCCCGGGGAGCTGTTTTTT. This chain links TRBV4-3 with TRBJ2-2; 10 bases line up with TRBD1. Trimming at V came to 1 base and at J to 6 bases, leaving 8 bases not matched to a gene. The CDR3 length is 17 residues. The germline V gene encodes CDR1 LGHNA and CDR2 YSLEER.

The chain couples TRBV7-2 to TRBJ2-4; 9 bases fit TRBD2. V gave up 0 bases and J gave up 5 bases; unmatched junction bases: 5. The germline CDR1 and CDR2 sequences are SGHTA and FQGNSA. The length of the CDR3 is 16 residues. CDR3 loop: CASSLAAGGPQNIQYF. For the CDR3, the DNA is TGTGCCAGCAGCTTAGCCGCGGGAGGGCCCCAAAACATTCAGTACTTC.

The rearrangement joins TRBV2 to TRBJ1-3; D unresolved. The CDR3 is 13 residues long. Looked up from germline, CDR1 is SNHLY and CDR2 is FYNNEI. V shed 2 bases and J shed 2 bases, with 4 bases lying between them. Here the CDR3 reads CASSEPPGNTIYF. CDR3 DNA sequence: TGTGCCAGCAGTGAACCTCCTGGAAACACCATATATTTT.

The rearrangement joins TRBV13 to TRBJ2-3; no clear D gene. V was clipped by 0 bases and J by 6 bases, with 4 bases between them. The CDR3 consists of 12 residues. Germline-derived CDR1 and CDR2 are PRHDT and FYEKMQ (reference sequence). This chain's CDR3 is CASSLGRDTQYF. The CDR3 DNA sequence: TGTGCCAGCAGCTTAGGCCGGGATACGCAGTATTTT.

This chain joins TRBV10-3 and TRBJ2-1; D is tentatively TRBD1 or TRBD2 (5 bases each). Germline CDR1 ENHRY, CDR2 SYGVKD. V shed 7 bases and J shed 7 bases, with 17 bases lying between them. This CDR3 is 14 amino acids long. CDR3 sequence: CAIKGTRVGNEQFF. DNA of the CDR3: TGTGCCATCAAGGGGACGAGGGTAGGAAATGAGCAGTTCTTC.

The V call is TRBV2, the J call TRBJ2-3, with TRBD2 identical over 13 bases. The germline gives CDR1 SNHLY, CDR2 FYNNEI. Unmatched junction bases numbered 7, after V lost 8 bases and J lost 2 bases. There are 16 residues in the CDR3. The CDR3 DNA is TGTGCCAGCGGGGGGGGACTAGCGGGATACACAGATACGCAGTATTTT. Translated, it gives CASGGGLAGYTDTQYF.

This chain connects TRBV28 to TRBJ2-7; no clear D. The length of the CDR3 is 13 residues. The V end was cut by 3 bases, the J end by 2 bases, with 8 bases between. Germline CDR1 is MDHEN and CDR2 is SYDVKM. As DNA, the CDR3 is TGTGCCAGCAGTTTCCGGCTTACCTACGAGCAGTACTTC. It encodes CASSFRLTYEQYF.

The CDR3 here is CASSIADSDSGNTIYF. The CDR3 coding sequence is TGTGCCAGTAGTATAGCCGACAGCGACTCTGGAAACACCATATATTTT. The chain recombines TRBV19 with TRBJ1-3; tentative D call: TRBD1 (5 bases). V dropped 1 base and J dropped 0 bases, with 10 bases sitting between them. The CDR3 has 16 residues. Germline V lookup: CDR1 LNHDA, CDR2 SQIVND (reference sequence).

The chain recombines TRBV11-2 with TRBJ1-2; TRBD1 agrees at 11 bases. The CDR3 sequence is 16 residues long. V shed 0 bases and J 4 bases; nucleotides not matched to a gene: 4. In germline, CDR1 is SGHAT, CDR2 FQNNGV. The CDR3 nucleotides read TGTGCCAGCAGCTTAGAGGGGACAGGGGGTTTCTATGGCTACACCTTC. Protein product: CASSLEGTGGFYGYTF.

This clone was observed a single time. The chain has TRBV6-5 and TRBJ1-2, with D perhaps matching TRBD1 (5 bases). Trimming pared 2 bases from V and 6 bases from J, leaving 7 bases between. The CDR3 covers 12 residues. Germline V gene lookup returns CDR1 MNHEY and CDR2 SVGAGI. DNA of the CDR3: TGTGCCAGCAGTTACCCAGGGAATGGCTACACCTTC. Translating gives CASSYPGNGYTF.

The chain couples TRBV6-1 to TRBJ2-4, with 11 bases fitting TRBD2. This CDR3 contains 19 residues. Germline CDR1 reads MNHNS; CDR2 reads SASEGT. The trim removed 2 bases at V and 6 bases at J, leaving 15 bases unmatched. The CDR3 spells CASSESSWIAGGGRNIQYF. The DNA for the CDR3 is TGTGCCAGCAGTGAAAGTAGCTGGATAGCGGGAGGGGGCAGAAACATTCAGTACTTC.

The chain recombines TRBV29-1 with TRBJ2-7, with D maybe TRBD1 (5 bases). The CDR3 length is 11 residues. CDR1 is SQVTM and CDR2 is ANQGSEA in the germline V gene. The CDR3 bases are TGCAGGGGGCGAAAGTCCTACGAGCAGTACTTC. Its protein product is CRGRKSYEQYF.

This chain joins TRBV28 and TRBJ1-1, with a possible D match to TRBD1 (5 bases). Germline V gene sequence: CDR1 MDHEN, CDR2 SYDVKM. The V end was cut by 5 bases, the J end by 1 base, with 8 bases between. The CDR3 has 13 amino acids. In DNA form, the CDR3 reads TGTGCCAGCAGTCGTGACAGGAACACTGAAGCTTTCTTT. Its translation is CASSRDRNTEAFF.

The rearrangement uses TRBV29-1 and TRBJ2-7; 9 bases align to TRBD2. The CDR3 length is 14 residues. The J segment lost 2 bases and the V segment lost 5 bases, leaving 7 bases of the junction unmatched. Germline CDR1 SQVTM, CDR2 ANQGSEA. The CDR3 DNA reads TGCAGCGTTACTGAGCTAGCGGGAACCTACGAGCAGTACTTC. It encodes CSVTELAGTYEQYF.

The V gene is TRBV7-2, the J gene TRBJ1-2, with 12 positions matching TRBD1. Germline trimming cut 3 bases from V and 5 bases from J; bases unmatched to any gene: 7. CDR1 and CDR2 from the germline V gene are SGHTA and FQGNSA. This CDR3 contains 16 residues. This CDR3 is CASSFGGTGGAYGYTF. The CDR3 coding sequence is TGTGCCAGCAGCTTCGGCGGGACAGGGGGCGCTTATGGCTACACCTTC.

V usage is TRBV12-5 and J usage is TRBJ1-2, with a weak D call TRBD1 (6 bases). Trimming shortened V by 3 bases and J by 7 bases, and 12 bases separated the two germline ends. The CDR3 totals 13 residues. Germline lookup yields CDR1 LGHNT and CDR2 FRNRAP. CDR3 coding DNA: TGTGCTAGTGGTTTCACGACAGGCGGTGGCTACACCTTC. As protein: CASGFTTGGGYTF.

V gene TRBV9 combines with J gene TRBJ1-3; TRBD1 is a possible D gene (6 bases). Trimming took 0 bases from V and 4 from J, leaving 14 bases between them. Germline lookup yields CDR1 SGDLS and CDR2 YYNGEE. CDR3 length: 16 residues. As DNA, the CDR3 is TGTGCCAGCAGCGTAGACCCAGGGGAGGACGGAAACACCATATATTTT. Protein: CASSVDPGEDGNTIYF.

The chain uses TRBV7-9 and TRBJ2-7, with 8 bases lining up with TRBD1. The J segment lost 3 bases and the V segment lost 5 bases, leaving 6 bases of the junction unmatched. The germline gives CDR1 SEHNR, CDR2 FQNEAQ (reference sequence). CDR3 length: 14 residues. The CDR3 region is CASSPGQVLYEQYF. The DNA of the CDR3 is TGTGCCAGCAGCCCGGGACAGGTTCTCTACGAGCAGTACTTC.

The rearrangement uses TRBV5-1 and TRBJ1-1, with 9 nucleotides matching TRBD1. The V gene end was trimmed by 0 bases and the J gene end by 5 bases; junction bases not matched to a gene: 8. Germline lookup yields CDR1 SGHRS and CDR2 YFSETQ. The CDR3 contains 16 residues. CDR3 DNA: TGCGCCAGCAGCTTGGGGGACAGGGAGGATTATACTGAAGCTTTCTTT. Translated, it gives CASSLGDREDYTEAFF.

The V and J genes are TRBV19 and TRBJ2-5, with D tentatively TRBD1 or TRBD2 (5 bases each). The germline CDR1 and CDR2 sequences are LNHDA and SQIVND (reference sequence). Trimming took off 4 bases at V and 5 bases at J, with 17 bases between the two ends. CDR3 length: 15 amino acids. Written as DNA, the CDR3 is TGTGCCAGTAGTAAATCCGGGACCCCCACGGAGACCCAGTACTTC. Translated: CASSKSGTPTETQYF. Full variable domain (missing parts from reference TRBV19 and TRBJ2-5): DGGITQSPKYLFRKEGQNVTLSCEQNLNHDAMYWYRQDPGQGLRLIYYSQIVNDFQKGDIAEGYSVSREKKESFPLTVTSAQKNPTAFYLCASSKSGTPTETQYFGPGTRLLVL.

CDR3 loop: CASSPGTEETQYF. As DNA, the CDR3 is TGTGCCAGCAGCCCCGGGACAGAGGAGACCCAGTACTTC. The V gene is TRBV7-9, the J gene TRBJ2-5; 7 bases are shared with TRBD1. The trim removed 5 bases at V and 5 bases at J, leaving 5 bases unmatched. The germline V gene has CDR1 SEHNR and CDR2 FQNEAQ (reference sequence). This CDR3 is 13 amino acids long.